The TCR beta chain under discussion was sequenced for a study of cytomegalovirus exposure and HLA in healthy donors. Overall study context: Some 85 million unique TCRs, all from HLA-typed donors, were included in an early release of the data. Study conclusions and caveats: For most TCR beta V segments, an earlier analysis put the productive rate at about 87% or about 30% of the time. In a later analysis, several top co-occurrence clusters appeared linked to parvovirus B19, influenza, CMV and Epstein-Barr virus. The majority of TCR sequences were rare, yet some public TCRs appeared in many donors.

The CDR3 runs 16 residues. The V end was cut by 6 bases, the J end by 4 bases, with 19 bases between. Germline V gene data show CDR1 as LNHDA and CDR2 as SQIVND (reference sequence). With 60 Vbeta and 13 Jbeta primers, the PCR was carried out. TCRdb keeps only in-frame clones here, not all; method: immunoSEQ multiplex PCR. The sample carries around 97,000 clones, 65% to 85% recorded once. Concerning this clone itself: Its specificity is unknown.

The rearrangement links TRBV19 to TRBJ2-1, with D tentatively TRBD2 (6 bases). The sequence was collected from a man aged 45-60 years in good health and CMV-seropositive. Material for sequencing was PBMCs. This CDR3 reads CASSTGRASEYNEQFF. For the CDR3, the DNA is TGTGCCAGTAGCACGGGGCGGGCTAGCGAATACAATGAGCAGTTCTTC.